This T cell receptor beta chain was captured by sequencing in a study of blood T cell repertoires in COVID-19. Study overall: Nucleic acid was either cDNA or gDNA, and it came from T cells, B-cell-depleted T cells, or PBMCs.

Seattle participants joined during active infection and were tracked over time. Only in-frame clones appear in the TCRdb table, and some are missing; sequencing was by immunoSEQ multiplex PCR. Here the sample spans 120,000 or so clones, roughly nine tenths being singletons. The CDR3 spans 14 residues. Trimming took 2 bases from V and 8 from J, leaving 15 bases between them. Looked up from germline, CDR1 is MNHEY and CDR2 is SMNVEV (reference sequence). The sample consisted of peripheral blood. This receptor was identified in a man aged 55 to 69 with COVID-19, enrolled during active disease. The chain joins TRBV27 to TRBJ1-1; D might be TRBD1 (6 bases). CDR3 coding DNA: TGTGCCAGCAGTTTAAAAGGGGGGGATAGGGAAGCTTTCTTT. Protein: CASSLKGGDREAFF.